The 12 T cell receptor beta chains presented below share a single source sample, sequenced in a study of blood T cell repertoires in COVID-19. Data came from immunoSEQ multiplex PCR; TCRdb stores just in-frame clones and leaves some out. The sample carries about 240,000 clones, approximately 90% recorded once. The sequenced material came from PBMCs or T cells enriched from blood (not recorded which). These receptors originate from a man in his forties who had recovered from COVID-19.

The genes are TRBV15 and TRBJ1-5; no firm D call. CDR1 is LNHNV and CDR2 is YYDKDF in the germline V gene (reference sequence). The V gene lost 0 bases and the J gene lost 8 bases, with 8 bases spanning the gap. The CDR3 extends over 13 amino acids. The CDR3 reads CATSRDSAEPQHF. The DNA for the CDR3 is TGTGCCACCAGCAGAGATTCGGCGGAGCCCCAGCATTTT.

This sequence joins TRBV5-1 and TRBJ2-3; D is unresolved. This CDR3 contains 16 residues. V shed 0 bases and J shed 0 bases, with 11 bases lying between them. Germline assignment: CDR1 SGHRS and CDR2 YFSETQ. The CDR3 DNA is TGCGCCAGCAGCTTGGCCTCCCTAACTAGCACAGATACGCAGTATTTT. Protein: CASSLASLTSTDTQYF.

This clone is a singleton in its sample. The chain uses TRBV5-1 and TRBJ2-7; 7 bases are shared with TRBD2. The CDR3 has 15 residues. Germline CDR1 SGHRS, CDR2 YFSETQ. The V gene end was trimmed by 0 bases and the J gene end by 3 bases; junction bases not matched to a gene: 6. The CDR3 spells CASSLGSGEGYEQYF. CDR3 DNA: TGCGCCAGCAGCTTGGGGTCTGGGGAGGGCTACGAGCAGTACTTC.

The chain employs TRBV10-3 and TRBJ2-3, with 9 nucleotides matching TRBD2. Germline V gene lookup returns CDR1 ENHRY and CDR2 SYGVKD. V shed 5 bases, J shed 3 bases, and the junction held 9 bases outside the gene matches. The CDR3 is made up of 16 amino acids. This CDR3 is CAISPLLAGATDTQYF. DNA of the CDR3: TGTGCCATCAGTCCCCTCTTAGCGGGAGCGACAGATACGCAGTATTTT.

Here the CDR3 DNA reads TGTGCCAGCTCCAGGGGGCGGGACTATGGCTACACCTTC. It yields the protein CASSRGRDYGYTF. This rearrangement joins TRBV12-3 or TRBV12-4 to TRBJ1-2; 8 bases are a match to TRBD1. This CDR3 has 13 residues. The ends lost 8 bases at V and 3 bases at J; junction bases unmatched: 5.

J is TRBJ1-4 and V is TRBV5-1; D is undetermined. Germline CDR1 is SGHRS and CDR2 is YFSETQ. The CDR3 is 20 amino acids. Trimming removed 3 bases at V and 0 bases at J, with 24 bases between. The chain's CDR3 is CASSSILLASIPSTNEKLFF. Here the CDR3 DNA reads TGCGCCAGCAGCTCTATACTCTTAGCCTCGATACCCTCAACTAATGAAAAACTGTTTTTT. Supplemented by reference TRBV5-1 and TRBJ1-4, the full variable domain reads KAGVTQTPRYLIKTRGQQVTLSCSPISGHRSVSWYQQTPGQGLQFLFEYFSETQRNKGNFPGRFSGRQFSNSRSEMNVSTLELGDSALYLCASSSILLASIPSTNEKLFFGSGTQLSVL.

This clone was seen more than once but under ten times. The genes are TRBV6-5 and TRBJ2-7, with TRBD1 identical over 7 bases. CDR3 length: 16 residues. Looked up from germline, CDR1 is MNHEY and CDR2 is SVGAGI. After removal of 2 bases from V and 3 bases from J, the junction contained 10 bases not matched to a gene. CDR3 sequence (DNA): TGTGCCAGCAGTTACGGGAACAGGGGTTCATTCTACGAGCAGTACTTC. Its protein product is CASSYGNRGSFYEQYF.

The chain uses TRBV6-5 and TRBJ1-1; 11 positions agree with TRBD1. V lost 5 bases and J lost 4; bases outside the gene matches: 6. CDR1 MNHEY and CDR2 SVGAGI come from the germline V gene. This CDR3 region has 15 residues. The CDR3 coding sequence is TGTGCCAGCAGTATGTTCGGGACAGGGGGCACTGAAGCTTTCTTT. Translated, it gives CASSMFGTGGTEAFF.

The chain uses TRBV7-9 and TRBJ2-2, with D possibly TRBD2 on 6 matching bases. The CDR3 totals 17 residues. Looked up from germline, CDR1 is SEHNR and CDR2 is FQNEAQ (reference sequence). V lost 0 bases and J 0 bases, leaving 11 bases between the germline ends. This chain's CDR3 is CASSLASAGTNTGELFF. CDR3 bases: TGTGCCAGCAGCTTAGCGTCGGCGGGGACGAACACCGGGGAGCTGTTTTTT.

The chain links TRBV5-1 to TRBJ2-7; tentatively, D is TRBD1 (5 bases). In germline, CDR1 is SGHRS, CDR2 YFSETQ. There are 15 residues in the CDR3. V was shortened by 7 bases and J by 0 bases, with 17 bases between the two germline ends. The CDR3 nucleotides read TGCGCCAGCTCTGCCACAGGCTCTAGCTCCTACGAGCAGTACTTC. Protein product: CASSATGSSSYEQYF.

The chain's CDR3 is CASSFLLGVNTEAFF. The CDR3 DNA reads TGTGCCAGCAGCTTCTTACTGGGAGTGAACACTGAAGCTTTCTTT. The chain carries TRBV7-9 and TRBJ1-1; D is undetermined. V was clipped by 3 bases and J by 0 bases, with 11 bases between them. The CDR3 consists of 15 residues. Germline assignment: CDR1 SEHNR and CDR2 FQNEAQ (reference sequence).

This clone came up once. The V gene is TRBV28, the J gene TRBJ2-1; D is unclear. From germline, CDR1 is MDHEN and CDR2 SYDVKM. V lost 7 bases and J 0 bases, leaving 7 bases between the germline ends. The CDR3 contains 13 residues. The CDR3 protein is CASIGGSYNEQFF. The CDR3 bases are TGTGCCAGCATTGGCGGCTCCTACAATGAGCAGTTCTTC.